Following are 3 T cell receptor beta chains from one sample sequenced in a study of cytomegalovirus exposure and HLA in healthy donors. The table came from immunoSEQ multiplex PCR; TCRdb's copy has only in-frame clones and leaves some out. Among about 220,000 clones, about 89% were seen once, and the ten largest hold approximately 1%. The source material was PBMCs. These receptors all come from a woman in her late teens or twenties in good health and CMV-seronegative.

This clone is a singleton in its sample. The rearrangement links TRBV19 to TRBJ2-3; perhaps TRBD1 as D (6 bases). Trimming left V 3 bases short and J 2 bases short, with 12 bases between. The CDR3 runs 15 residues. Germline V gene sequence: CDR1 LNHDA, CDR2 SQIVND (reference sequence). The chain's CDR3 is CASSIQRQATDTQYF. CDR3 bases: TGTGCCAGTAGTATTCAGAGACAGGCCACAGATACGCAGTATTTT.

This chain links TRBV18 with TRBJ1-6; D is ambiguous. Germline values: CDR1 KGHSH, CDR2 LQKENI. The CDR3 extends over 14 amino acids. V was shortened by 3 bases and J by 10 bases, with 13 bases between the two germline ends. The CDR3 loop is CASSPDLSYSPLHF. Here the CDR3 DNA reads TGTGCCAGCTCACCGGACTTGTCTTACTCACCCCTCCACTTT.

The rearrangement joins TRBV10-3 to TRBJ2-7; 8 bases match TRBD2. V shed 9 bases and J 0 bases; nucleotides not matched to a gene: 1. CDR1 is ENHRY and CDR2 is SYGVKD in the germline V gene. The CDR3 is made up of 12 amino acids. Here the CDR3 DNA reads TGTGCCATGACTAGCGACTCCTACGAGCAGTACTTC. It encodes CAMTSDSYEQYF.